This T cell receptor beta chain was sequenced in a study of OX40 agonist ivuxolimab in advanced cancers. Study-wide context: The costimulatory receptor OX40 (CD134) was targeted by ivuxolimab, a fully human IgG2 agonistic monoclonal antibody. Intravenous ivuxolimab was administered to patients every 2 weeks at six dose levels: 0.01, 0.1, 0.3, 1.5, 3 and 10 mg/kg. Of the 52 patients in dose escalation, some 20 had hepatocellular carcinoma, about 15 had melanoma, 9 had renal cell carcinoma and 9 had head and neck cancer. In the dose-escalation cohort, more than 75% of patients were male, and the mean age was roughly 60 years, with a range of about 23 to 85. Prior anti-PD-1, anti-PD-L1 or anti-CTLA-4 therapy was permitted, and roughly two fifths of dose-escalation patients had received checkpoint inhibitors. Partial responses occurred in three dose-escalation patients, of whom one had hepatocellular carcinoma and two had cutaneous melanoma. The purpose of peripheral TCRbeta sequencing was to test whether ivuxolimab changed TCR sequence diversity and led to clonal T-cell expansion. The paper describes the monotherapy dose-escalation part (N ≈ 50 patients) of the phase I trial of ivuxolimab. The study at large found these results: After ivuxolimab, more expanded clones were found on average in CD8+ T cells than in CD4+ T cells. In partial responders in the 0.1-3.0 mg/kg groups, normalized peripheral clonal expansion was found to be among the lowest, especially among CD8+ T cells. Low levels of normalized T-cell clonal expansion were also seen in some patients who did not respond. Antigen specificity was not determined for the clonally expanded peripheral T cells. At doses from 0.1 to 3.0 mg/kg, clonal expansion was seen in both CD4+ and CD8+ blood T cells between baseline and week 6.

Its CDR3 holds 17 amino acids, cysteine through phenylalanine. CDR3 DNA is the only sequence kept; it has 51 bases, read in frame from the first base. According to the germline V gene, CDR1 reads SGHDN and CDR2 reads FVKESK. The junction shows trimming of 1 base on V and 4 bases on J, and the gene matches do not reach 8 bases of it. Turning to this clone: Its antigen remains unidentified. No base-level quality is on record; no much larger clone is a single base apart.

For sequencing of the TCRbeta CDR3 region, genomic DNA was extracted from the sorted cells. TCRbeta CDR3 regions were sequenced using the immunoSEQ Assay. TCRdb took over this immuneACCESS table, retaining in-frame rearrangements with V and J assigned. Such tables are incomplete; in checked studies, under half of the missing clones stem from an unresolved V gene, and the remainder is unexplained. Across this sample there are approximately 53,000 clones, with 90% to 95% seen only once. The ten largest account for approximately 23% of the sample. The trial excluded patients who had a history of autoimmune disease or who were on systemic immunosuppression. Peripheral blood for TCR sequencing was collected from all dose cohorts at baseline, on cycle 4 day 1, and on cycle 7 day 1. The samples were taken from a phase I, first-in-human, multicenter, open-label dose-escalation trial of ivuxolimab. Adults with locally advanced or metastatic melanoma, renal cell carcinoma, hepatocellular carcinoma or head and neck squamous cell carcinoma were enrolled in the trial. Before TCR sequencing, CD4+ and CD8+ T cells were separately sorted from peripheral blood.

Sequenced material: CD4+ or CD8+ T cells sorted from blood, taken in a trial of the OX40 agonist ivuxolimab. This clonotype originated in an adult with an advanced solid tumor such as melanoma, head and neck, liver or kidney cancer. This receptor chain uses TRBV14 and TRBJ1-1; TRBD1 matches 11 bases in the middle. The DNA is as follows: TGTGCCAGCAGCCAAGGCGGTGGGGGACAGGGGGTCACTGAAGCTTTCTTT. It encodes CASSQGGGGQGVTEAFF.